These 31 T cell receptor beta chains were all obtained from the same sample, sequenced in a study of CD8 T cells in Susac syndrome. RNA, at about 0.45 to 1 ug, was reverse transcribed with random hexamers. TCRdb ran MiXCR on the immunoSEQ multiplex PCR reads and lists one entry per CDR3 protein. The sample records about 94,000 distinct CDR3 sequences, around 94% being singletons. Input material: CD4+ T cells from PBMCs. Receptors were obtained from a human donor with Susac syndrome.

V usage is TRBV12-3 or TRBV12-4 and J usage is TRBJ2-3; D ambiguous. CDR3 length: 15 residues. Trimming pared 2 bases from V and 6 bases from J, leaving 15 bases between. DNA of the CDR3: TGTGCCAGCAGTTTATATCGGACCGGAATGGATACGCAGTATTTT. It encodes CASSLYRTGMDTQYF.

The V and J genes are TRBV5-1 and TRBJ1-1; D gene ambiguous. Germline loops: CDR1 SGHRS, CDR2 YFSETQ. The CDR3 consists of 15 residues. The V end lost 0 bases, the J end lost 1 base, and 10 bases lay between the germline ends. In nucleotides, the CDR3 is TGCGCCAGCAGCTTGGACGCTGCAGGGAACACTGAAGCTTTCTTT. Translated: CASSLDAAGNTEAFF. Complete variable domain (other parts from reference TRBV5-1 and TRBJ1-1): KAGVTQTPRYLIKTRGQQVTLSCSPISGHRSVSWYQQTPGQGLQFLFEYFSETQRNKGNFPGRFSGRQFSNSRSEMNVSTLELGDSALYLCASSLDAAGNTEAFFGQGTRLTVV.

The V gene is TRBV13, the J gene TRBJ2-1; 10 positions match TRBD2. Unmatched junction bases numbered 7, after V lost 5 bases and J lost 3 bases. Germline V gene lookup returns CDR1 PRHDT and CDR2 FYEKMQ (reference sequence). CDR3 size: 16 residues. The CDR3 DNA reads as TGTGCCAGCAGCACCCGGACTAGCGGATTCTACAATGAGCAGTTCTTC. It translates to CASSTRTSGFYNEQFF.

The V and J genes are TRBV10-3 and TRBJ2-7; D possibly corresponds to TRBD2 (5 bases). Germline V gives CDR1 ENHRY, CDR2 SYGVKD. The V gene lost 0 bases and the J gene lost 4 bases, with 16 bases spanning the gap. The CDR3 has 16 residues. The CDR3 is CAISESEALALYEQYF. CDR3 in DNA: TGTGCCATCAGTGAGTCGGAGGCTCTAGCCCTATACGAGCAGTACTTC.

This rearrangement joins TRBV7-2 to TRBJ1-2, with 8 bases identical to TRBD1. The CDR3 runs 17 residues. Germline loops: CDR1 SGHTA, CDR2 FQGNSA. V shed 1 base, J shed 6 bases, and the junction held 13 bases outside the gene matches. The DNA for the CDR3 is TGTGCCAGCAGCTTAGTAGGACGATCAGGGGGCTCTCATGGCTACACCTTC. It is translated as CASSLVGRSGGSHGYTF.

The chain has TRBV12-3 or TRBV12-4 and TRBJ1-6, with TRBD1 as a possible D gene (5 bases). Trimming left V 5 bases short and J 7 bases short, with 12 bases between. The length of the CDR3 is 14 residues. The CDR3 DNA reads TGTGCCAGCAGTCCGTCAGGGCGGAATTCACCCCTCCACTTT. Translated, it gives CASSPSGRNSPLHF.

V usage is TRBV4-2 and J usage is TRBJ1-1; no firm D call. This CDR3 has 12 residues. Per the germline V gene, CDR1 is LGHNA and CDR2 is YNFKEQ. V lost 0 bases and J lost 8, with 7 bases in between. CDR3 coding DNA: TGTGCCAGCAGCCAAGAGAGGGCAGAAGCTTTCTTT. It specifies CASSQERAEAFF.

The rearrangement uses TRBV12-3 or TRBV12-4 and TRBJ1-1; D gene ambiguous. The V and J ends lost 1 base and 0 bases respectively, with 0 bases between them. CDR3 length: 12 amino acids. The CDR3 is CASSLVNTEAFF. CDR3 bases: TGTGCCAGCAGTTTAGTGAACACTGAAGCTTTCTTT.

The chain employs TRBV29-1 and TRBJ1-1; D is unclear. Trimming cost V 4 bases and J 1 base, with 10 bases left between them. CDR3 length equals 13 residues. Germline-derived CDR1 and CDR2 are SQVTM and ANQGSEA. The CDR3 protein is CSVAQTGNTEAFF. The CDR3 coding sequence is TGCAGCGTTGCCCAGACGGGGAACACTGAAGCTTTCTTT.

This sequence joins TRBV18 and TRBJ1-6; tentative D call: TRBD1 (6 bases). This CDR3 has 15 residues. Between the trimmed V and J ends, which lost 4 bases and 7 bases, there was a span of 14 bases. CDR1 is KGHSH and CDR2 is LQKENI in the germline V gene. CDR3 DNA: TGTGCCAGCTCACAAAACCCTGGGACAAATTCACCCCTCCACTTT. Protein sequence: CASSQNPGTNSPLHF. The complete variable domain, with remaining parts taken from reference TRBV18 and TRBJ1-6, reads NAGVMQNPRHLVRRRGQEARLRCSPMKGHSHVYWYRQLPEEGLKFMVYLQKENIIDESGMPKERFSAEFPKEGPSILRIQQVVRGDSAAYFCASSQNPGTNSPLHFGNGTRLTVT.

This clonotype was picked up one time. CDR3 residues: CATSRVAGSGVETQYF. CDR3 nucleotide sequence: TGTGCCACCAGCAGAGTGGCGGGAAGTGGTGTGGAGACCCAGTACTTC. This chain joins TRBV15 and TRBJ2-5; D is perhaps TRBD2 (6 bases). Between the trimmed V and J ends, which lost 1 base and 5 bases, there was a span of 17 bases. Per germline, CDR1 LNHNV and CDR2 YYDKDF (reference sequence). The CDR3 is 16 residues long.

In this sample, this clonotype turned up once. The chain links TRBV7-7 to TRBJ2-1; D not certain. The CDR3 is 13 residues long. CDR1 SSHAT and CDR2 FNYEAQ come from the germline V gene (reference sequence). V was pared by 1 base and J by 7 bases, with 8 bases between. The CDR3 nucleotides are TGTGCCAGCAGCTTAGTAGGGTCGAATGAGCAGTTCTTC. This encodes CASSLVGSNEQFF.

This chain uses TRBV7-6 with TRBJ1-1; D possibly corresponds to TRBD1 (6 bases). Trimming pared 2 bases from V and 7 bases from J, leaving 8 bases between. The germline gives CDR1 SGHVS, CDR2 FNYEAQ. CDR3 length equals 12 residues. Here the CDR3 DNA reads TGTGCCAGCAGCTTAAGGGGGGATGAAGCTTTCTTT. Amino acid sequence: CASSLRGDEAFF.

This sequence joins TRBV30 and TRBJ1-4, with D tentatively TRBD1 (5 bases). Trimming took off 4 bases at V and 7 bases at J, with 16 bases between the two ends. Germline CDR1 and CDR2: GTSNPN and SVGIG (reference sequence). The CDR3 has 14 amino acids. CDR3 bases: TGTGCCTGGACCCCCGGGGAAAGGGGTGAAAAACTGTTTTTT. Protein product: CAWTPGERGEKLFF.

The chain is built from TRBV11-2 and TRBJ2-4, with 7 bases that match TRBD1. V lost 8 bases, J lost 5 bases, and 9 bases stayed unmatched. Germline V CDR1 and CDR2: SGHAT, FQNNGV. CDR3 length equals 14 residues. CDR3: CASSVGDSQNIQYF. In nucleotides, the CDR3 is TGTGCCAGCTCCGTCGGGGACAGCCAAAACATTCAGTACTTC.

The rearrangement joins TRBV7-2 to TRBJ2-5, with 9 bases fitting TRBD1. From germline, CDR1 is SGHTA and CDR2 FQGNSA. The CDR3 runs 15 residues. Trimming at V came to 3 bases and at J to 4 bases, leaving 6 bases not matched to a gene. The CDR3 loop reads CASSFAGQGIETQYF. The CDR3 region has the DNA TGTGCCAGCAGCTTTGCGGGACAGGGTATAGAGACCCAGTACTTC.

This clonotype was recorded once. This chain connects TRBV6-2 or TRBV6-3 to TRBJ2-1, with 16 bases fitting TRBD2. This CDR3 spans 16 amino acids. Germline loops: CDR1 MNHEY, CDR2 SVGEGT. V dropped 5 bases and J dropped 10; count of bases not matched to a gene: 8. CDR3 amino acids: CASSAGTSGGASEQFF. The CDR3 DNA reads TGTGCCAGCAGTGCCGGGACTAGCGGGGGGGCTTCGGAGCAGTTCTTC.

The chain is built from TRBV3-1 and TRBJ2-3; a weak D match, TRBD2 (5 bases). Germline lookup yields CDR1 LGHDT and CDR2 YNNKEL (reference sequence). The CDR3 totals 13 residues. V was shortened by 1 base and J by 4 bases, with 6 bases between the two germline ends. CDR3 loop: CASSQVRADTQYF. The CDR3 nucleotides read TGTGCCAGCAGCCAAGTGCGGGCAGATACGCAGTATTTT.

This chain connects TRBV2 to TRBJ2-3, with 9 nucleotides matching TRBD1. The CDR3 has 14 residues. V dropped 8 bases and J dropped 0; count of bases not matched to a gene: 3. Germline CDR1 and CDR2: SNHLY and FYNNEI. The CDR3 spells CASQDRGSTDTQYF. CDR3 bases: TGTGCCAGCCAGGACAGGGGAAGCACAGATACGCAGTATTTT.

Remarks on this clonotype: At one end, the junction sequence differs from germline, possibly due to a read error. V is TRBV5-4 and J is TRBJ2-7, with unresolved D. This CDR3 is built from 13 residues. Looked up from germline, CDR1 is SGHNT and CDR2 is YYREEE (reference sequence). This CDR3 reads CASSLVGTYEQYF. The CDR3 region has the DNA TGTGCCAGCAGTTTGGTTGGGACCTACGAGCAGTACTTC.

The CDR3 coding sequence is TGTGCCAGCAGTCACCAGACAGGGACGAATCAGCCCCAGCATTTT. This codes for CASSHQTGTNQPQHF. V gene TRBV5-8 combines with J gene TRBJ1-5, with 7 positions matching TRBD1. V lost 5 bases and J lost 4; bases outside the gene matches: 9. The germline V gene has CDR1 SGHTS and CDR2 YDEGEE. The CDR3 has 15 residues. Full variable domain (rest looked up from reference TRBV5-8 and TRBJ1-5): EAGVTQSPTHLIKTRGQQATLRCSPISGHTSVYWYQQALGLGLQFLLWYDEGEERNRGNFPPRFSGRQFPNYSSELNVNALELEDSALYLCASSHQTGTNQPQHFGDGTRLSIL.

The rearrangement joins TRBV7-8 to TRBJ2-5; TRBD1 matches at 7 bases. In germline, CDR1 is SGHVS, CDR2 FQNEAQ. After removal of 4 bases from V and 1 base from J, the junction contained 6 bases not matched to a gene. This CDR3 region has 15 residues. CDR3 bases: TGTGCCAGCAGCTCATCGGGACAGACCCAAGAGACCCAGTACTTC. This translates into CASSSSGQTQETQYF.

The chain combines TRBV7-2 with TRBJ2-1; 10 positions agree with TRBD2. Trimming cost V 10 bases and J 3 bases; bases outside gene matches: 6. The CDR3 is 14 residues long. Germline V CDR1 and CDR2: SGHTA, FQGNSA. CDR3 residues: CAIAQRGGYNEQFF. The CDR3 region has the DNA TGTGCCATTGCCCAGCGGGGGGGCTACAATGAGCAGTTCTTC.

V gene TRBV9 combines with J gene TRBJ2-3; 8 nucleotides line up with TRBD1. In germline, CDR1 is SGDLS, CDR2 YYNGEE. Germline trimming cut 4 bases from V and 1 base from J; bases unmatched to any gene: 5. The CDR3 has 15 residues. CDR3 amino acids: CASSKTGDRTDTQYF. CDR3 in DNA: TGTGCCAGCAGCAAGACAGGGGATCGCACAGATACGCAGTATTTT. Variable domain in full (rest from reference TRBV9 and TRBJ2-3): DSGVTQTPKHLITATGQRVTLRCSPRSGDLSVYWYQQSLDQGLQFLIQYYNGEERAKGNILERFSAQQFPDLHSELNLSSLELGDSALYFCASSKTGDRTDTQYFGPGTRLTVL.

V usage is TRBV12-5 and J usage is TRBJ2-5; weak D call: TRBD2 (7 bases). The CDR3 runs 15 residues. V dropped 5 bases and J dropped 1 base, with 14 bases sitting between them. Germline V gives CDR1 LGHNT, CDR2 FRNRAP. Here the CDR3 reads CASGTGRVVQETQYF. CDR3 bases: TGTGCTAGTGGTACAGGGAGGGTCGTCCAAGAGACCCAGTACTTC.

The chain recombines TRBV9 with TRBJ2-1; D gene unclear. V lost 3 bases to trimming and J lost 7 bases, with 14 bases between them. This CDR3 contains 14 residues. Germline V gives CDR1 SGDLS, CDR2 YYNGEE. The CDR3 loop is CASSEEPVANEQFF. CDR3 DNA: TGTGCCAGCAGCGAGGAGCCGGTAGCAAATGAGCAGTTCTTC.

This CDR3 is CASSLLSLNEQFF. The DNA of the CDR3 is TGTGCCAGCAGCTTACTCTCCCTCAATGAGCAGTTCTTC. The V and J genes are TRBV6-2 or TRBV6-3 and TRBJ2-1, with D hard to call. V lost 6 bases and J 6 bases, leaving 12 bases between the germline ends. Per the germline V gene, CDR1 is MNHEY and CDR2 is SVGEGT. The CDR3 contains 13 residues.

The rearrangement uses TRBV20-1 and TRBJ2-3; tentatively, D is TRBD2 (6 bases). Germline V gene sequence: CDR1 DFQATT, CDR2 SNEGSKA (reference sequence). Trimming stripped 5 bases from V and 4 bases from J, with 10 bases between. This CDR3 comprises 12 residues. This CDR3 reads CSAGRRADTQYF. CDR3 sequence (DNA): TGCAGTGCTGGGAGGAGGGCAGATACGCAGTATTTT.

In the case of this clonotype: The junction departs from germline at one end; a sequencing error may be responsible. CDR3 residues: CSVKEDTQYF. CDR3 bases: TGCAGCGTTAAAGAGGATACGCAGTATTTT. The chain links TRBV29-1 to TRBJ2-3; D uncertain. Germline lookup yields CDR1 SQVTM and CDR2 ANQGSEA. The CDR3 is 10 amino acids.

This chain joins TRBV6-2 or TRBV6-3 and TRBJ2-1; possibly TRBD1 for D (7 bases). Germline V gene data show CDR1 as MNHEY and CDR2 as SVGEGT. Trimming took 7 bases from V and 4 from J, leaving 17 bases between them. The CDR3 is 15 amino acids. CDR3 DNA: TGTGCCAGCACCTGGAGGGGGCCGGTATACAATGAGCAGTTCTTC. This encodes CASTWRGPVYNEQFF.

The chain employs TRBV4-1 and TRBJ2-1; 7 bases are a match to TRBD1. The trim removed 3 bases at V and 5 bases at J, leaving 10 bases unmatched. The CDR3 has 16 residues. Germline CDR1 reads MGHRA; CDR2 reads YSYEKL. The CDR3 protein is CASSHRETGRDNEQFF. In DNA form, the CDR3 reads TGCGCCAGCAGCCATCGCGAGACAGGGCGAGACAATGAGCAGTTCTTC.